The 10 T cell receptor beta chains below all came from one sample that was sequenced in a study of read filtering for tumor transcriptome and immune sequencing. Molecular barcoded adaptors covering alpha/delta and beta/gamma chains were used on 400 ng RNA. In TCRdb, the reads were re-called with MiXCR into one record per CDR3 protein. The table records under 150,000 distinct CDR3 sequences, 13% of them present only once. The sequenced material came from a population of CD138-negative cells sorted from bone marrow. The receptor source for this set is a donor at least 40 years old with multiple myeloma.

This clonotype has at least ten counts. V is TRBV6-5 and J is TRBJ1-1; D might be TRBD1 (5 bases). Germline V gene data show CDR1 as MNHEY and CDR2 as SVGAGI. The CDR3 has 20 residues. V was shortened by 2 bases and J by 8 bases, with 33 bases between the two germline ends. CDR3 in DNA: TGTGCCAGCAGTTACCTCTTCACTACCGGGAGGGAGGTGGGTCGGGGGGAAGCTTTCTTT. This codes for CASSYLFTTGREVGRGEAFF.

Only one count was recorded for this clonotype. A read error is possible here, since a much larger clone lies one base away. The J gene is TRBJ2-3, the V gene TRBV7-2; 7 positions match TRBD1. Germline CDR1 SGHTA, CDR2 FQGNSA. CDR3 size: 14 residues. The chain's CDR3 is CASGLTRGTDTQYF. The DNA of the CDR3 is TGTGCCAGCGGCTTGACCAGGGGGACAGATACGCAGTATTTT.

This clonotype was picked up many times. This rearrangement joins TRBV7-8 to TRBJ2-2; TRBD2 aligns across 12 bases. The CDR3 loop spans 15 amino acids. J lost 6 bases, V lost 6 bases, and 5 bases had no gene match. CDR1 and CDR2 from the germline V gene are SGHVS and FQNEAQ. The CDR3, as DNA: TGTGCCAGCAGTCGACTAGCGGGAGATCCCGGGGAGCTGTTTTTT. Its protein product is CASSRLAGDPGELFF. Full variable domain (remainder filled in from reference TRBV7-8 and TRBJ2-2): GAGVSQSPRYKVAKRGQDVALRCDPISGHVSLFWYQQALGQGPEFLTYFQNEAQLDKSGLPSDRFFAERPEGSVSTLKIQRTQQEDSAVYLCASSRLAGDPGELFFGEGSRLTVL.

This clonotype came up once. One base separates it from a far larger clone, so it is likely a read error. This chain links TRBV11-2 with TRBJ2-1; D gene unclear. Germline values: CDR1 SGHAT, CDR2 FQNNGV. The CDR3 runs to 10 residues. V lost 3 bases, J lost 8 bases, and 2 bases lay in between. The chain's CDR3 is CASSFDEQFF. CDR3 bases: TGTGCCAGCAGCTTCGATGAGCAGTTCTTC.

This clonotype was detected ten times or more. The rearrangement uses TRBV12-3 or TRBV12-4 and TRBJ1-5, with 7 bases identical to TRBD1. V was pared by 5 bases and J by 15 bases, with 16 bases of the junction left unmatched. The CDR3 consists of 14 residues. CDR3 in amino acids: CASSPNQRQGGLHF. The CDR3 bases are TGTGCCAGCAGTCCCAACCAGAGACAGGGCGGTCTGCATTTT.

This clonotype was found many times. The rearrangement joins TRBV27 to TRBJ2-2; the D is unclear. With 2 bases removed from V and 5 bases from J, the gap between germline ends came to 12 bases. There are 15 residues in the CDR3. Per germline, CDR1 MNHEY and CDR2 SMNVEV (reference sequence). The CDR3 sequence: CASSLTSPPTGELFF. The CDR3 bases are TGTGCCAGCAGTTTAACGTCTCCCCCGACCGGGGAGCTGTTTTTT.

This clonotype has more than one count but fewer than ten. The chain is built from TRBV9 and TRBJ2-1, with a weak D call TRBD2 (6 bases). V lost 4 bases, J lost 6 bases, and 8 bases lay in between. The CDR3 has 12 residues. In germline, CDR1 is SGDLS, CDR2 YYNGEE. CDR3 DNA: TGTGCCAGCAGCCTAGCGAGCAATGAGCAGTTCTTC. This sequence encodes CASSLASNEQFF.

This clonotype was seen repeatedly, ten times or more. The rearrangement links TRBV12-3 or TRBV12-4 to TRBJ2-7, with a weak D call TRBD2 (6 bases). This CDR3 contains 14 residues. V was cut by 5 bases and J by 0 bases, with 11 bases left in between. The CDR3 is CASSPDGSSYEQYF. The CDR3 DNA reads TGTGCCAGCAGTCCCGACGGGAGCTCCTACGAGCAGTACTTC.

This sequence joins TRBV7-9 and TRBJ2-2; TRBD1 or TRBD2 may be the D gene (5 bases each). CDR3 length equals 15 residues. The V end lost 10 bases, the J end lost 0 bases, and 15 bases lay between the germline ends. Germline V gene data show CDR1 as SEHNR and CDR2 as FQNEAQ (reference sequence). The CDR3 reads CANQRGGPNTGELFF. The CDR3 DNA reads TGTGCCAACCAGCGTGGGGGTCCGAACACCGGGGAGCTGTTTTTT.

As for this clonotype: A much larger clonotype is one base distant, so this may be a read error. The chain uses TRBV12-3 or TRBV12-4 and TRBJ2-1; no clear D. This CDR3 comprises 16 residues. Trimming left V 4 bases short and J 6 bases short, with 19 bases between. This chain's CDR3 is CASSSEDFVPPNEQFF. DNA of the CDR3: TGTGCCAGCAGTTCAGAGGATTTCGTCCCCCCCAATGAGCAGTTCTTC.